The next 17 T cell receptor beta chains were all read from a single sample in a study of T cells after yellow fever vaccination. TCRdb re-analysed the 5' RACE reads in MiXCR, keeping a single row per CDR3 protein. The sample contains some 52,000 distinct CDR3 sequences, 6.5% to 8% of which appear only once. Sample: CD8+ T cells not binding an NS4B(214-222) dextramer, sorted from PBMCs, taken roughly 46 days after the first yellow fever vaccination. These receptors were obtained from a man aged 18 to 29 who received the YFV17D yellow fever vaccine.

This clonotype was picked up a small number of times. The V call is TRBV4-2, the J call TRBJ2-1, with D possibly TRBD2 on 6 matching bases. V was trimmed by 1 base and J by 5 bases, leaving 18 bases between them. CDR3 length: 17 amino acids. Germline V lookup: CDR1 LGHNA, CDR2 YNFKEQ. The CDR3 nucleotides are TGTGCCAGCAGCCAAGGAGCGATCGGAGGGCATCACAATGAGCAGTTCTTC. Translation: CASSQGAIGGHHNEQFF.

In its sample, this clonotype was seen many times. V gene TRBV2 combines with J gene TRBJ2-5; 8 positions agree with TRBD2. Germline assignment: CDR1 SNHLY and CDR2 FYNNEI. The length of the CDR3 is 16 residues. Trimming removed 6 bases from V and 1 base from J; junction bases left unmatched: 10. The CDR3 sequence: CASRPIAGRAQETQYF. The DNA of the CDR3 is TGTGCCAGCAGGCCAATAGCGGGGAGGGCCCAAGAGACCCAGTACTTC.

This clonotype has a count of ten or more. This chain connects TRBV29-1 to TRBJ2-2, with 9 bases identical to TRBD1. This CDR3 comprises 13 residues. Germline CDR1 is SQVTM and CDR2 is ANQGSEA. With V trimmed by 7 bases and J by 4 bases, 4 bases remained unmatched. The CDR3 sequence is CSARDRVTGELFF. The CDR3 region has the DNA TGCAGCGCCCGGGACAGGGTCACCGGGGAGCTGTTTTTT.

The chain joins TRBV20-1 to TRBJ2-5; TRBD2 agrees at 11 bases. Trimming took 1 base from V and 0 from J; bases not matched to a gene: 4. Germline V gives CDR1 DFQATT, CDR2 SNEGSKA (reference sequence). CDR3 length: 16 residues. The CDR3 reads CSARVSTSGDQETQYF. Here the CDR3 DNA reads TGCAGTGCTAGAGTCTCGACTAGCGGGGACCAAGAGACCCAGTACTTC.

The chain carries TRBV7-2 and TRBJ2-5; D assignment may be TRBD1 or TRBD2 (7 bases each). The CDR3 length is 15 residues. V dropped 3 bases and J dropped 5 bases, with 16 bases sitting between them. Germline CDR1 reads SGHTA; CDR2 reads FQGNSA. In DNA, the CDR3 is TGTGCCAGCAGCTTGACAGGGAGGGATCGGGAGACCCAGTACTTC. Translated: CASSLTGRDRETQYF.

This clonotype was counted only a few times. Here the CDR3 reads CSGGTVYEQYF. CDR3 in DNA: TGCAGCGGGGGGACCGTCTACGAGCAGTACTTC. The chain has TRBV29-1 and TRBJ2-7; possibly TRBD1 or TRBD2 for D (5 bases each). V lost 7 bases to trimming and J lost 3 bases, with 10 bases between them. The CDR3 is 11 amino acids. The germline V gene encodes CDR1 SQVTM and CDR2 ANQGSEA.

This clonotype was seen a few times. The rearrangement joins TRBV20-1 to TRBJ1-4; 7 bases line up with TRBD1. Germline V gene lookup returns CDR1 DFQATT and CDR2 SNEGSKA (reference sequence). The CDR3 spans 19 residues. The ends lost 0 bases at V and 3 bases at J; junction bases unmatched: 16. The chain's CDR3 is CSARDSGRGYNPANEKLFF. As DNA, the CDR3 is TGCAGTGCTAGAGATTCGGGCAGGGGGTACAATCCGGCTAATGAAAAACTGTTTTTT.

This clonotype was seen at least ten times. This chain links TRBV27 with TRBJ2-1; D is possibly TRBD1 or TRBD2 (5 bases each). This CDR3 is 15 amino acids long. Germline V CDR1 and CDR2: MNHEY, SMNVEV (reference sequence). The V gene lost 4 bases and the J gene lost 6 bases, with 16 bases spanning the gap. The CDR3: CASSWDVEYSNEQFF. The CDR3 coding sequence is TGTGCCAGCAGTTGGGACGTCGAGTATAGCAATGAGCAGTTCTTC.

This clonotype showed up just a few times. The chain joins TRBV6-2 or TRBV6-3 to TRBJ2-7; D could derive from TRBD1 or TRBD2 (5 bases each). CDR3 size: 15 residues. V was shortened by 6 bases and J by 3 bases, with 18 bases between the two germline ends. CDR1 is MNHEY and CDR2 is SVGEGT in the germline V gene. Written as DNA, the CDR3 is TGTGCCAGCAGCCCCTTACGAGGGGCGGACTACGAGCAGTACGTC. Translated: CASSPLRGADYEQYV.

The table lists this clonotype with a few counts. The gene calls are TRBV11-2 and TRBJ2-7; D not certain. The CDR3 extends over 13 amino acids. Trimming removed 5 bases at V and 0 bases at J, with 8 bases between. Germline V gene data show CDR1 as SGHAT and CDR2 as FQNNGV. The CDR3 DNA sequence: TGTGCCAGCAGCCAGAAGACCTCCTACGAGCAGTACTTC. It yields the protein CASSQKTSYEQYF.

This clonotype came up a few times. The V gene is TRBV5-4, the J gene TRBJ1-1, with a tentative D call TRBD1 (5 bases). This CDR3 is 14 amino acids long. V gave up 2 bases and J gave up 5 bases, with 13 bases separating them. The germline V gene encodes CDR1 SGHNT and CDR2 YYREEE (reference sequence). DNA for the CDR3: TGTGCCAGCAGCTTAAGGGGCAAGGGGACTGAAGCTTTCTTT. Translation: CASSLRGKGTEAFF. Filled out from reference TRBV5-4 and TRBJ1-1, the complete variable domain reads ETGVTQSPTHLIKTRGQQVTLRCSSQSGHNTVSWYQQALGQGPQFIFQYYREEENGRGNFPPRFSGLQFPNYSSELNVNALELDDSALYLCASSLRGKGTEAFFGQGTRLTVV.

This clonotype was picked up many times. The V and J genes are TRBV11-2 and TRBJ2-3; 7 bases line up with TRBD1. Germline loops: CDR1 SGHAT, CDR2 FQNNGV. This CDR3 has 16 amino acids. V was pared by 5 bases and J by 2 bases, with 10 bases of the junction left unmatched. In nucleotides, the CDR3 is TGTGCCAGCAGCCTCGGGACAGTCCTATTCACAGATACGCAGTATTTT. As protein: CASSLGTVLFTDTQYF.

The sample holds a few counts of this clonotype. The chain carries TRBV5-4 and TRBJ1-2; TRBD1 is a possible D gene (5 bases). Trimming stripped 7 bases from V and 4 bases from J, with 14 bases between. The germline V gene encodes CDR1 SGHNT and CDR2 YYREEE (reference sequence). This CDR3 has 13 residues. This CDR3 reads CASSLGTPYGYTF. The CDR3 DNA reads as TGTGCCAGCTCGCTTGGGACCCCCTATGGCTACACCTTC.

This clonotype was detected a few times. CDR3 amino acids: CASSRGGKAYEQYF. CDR3 sequence (DNA): TGTGCCAGCAGTCGAGGGGGCAAGGCCTACGAGCAGTACTTC. The rearrangement links TRBV6-1 to TRBJ2-7; TRBD1 agrees at 7 bases. Unmatched junction bases numbered 6, after V lost 5 bases and J lost 2 bases. The CDR3 has 14 amino acids. Germline V CDR1 and CDR2: MNHNS, SASEGT.

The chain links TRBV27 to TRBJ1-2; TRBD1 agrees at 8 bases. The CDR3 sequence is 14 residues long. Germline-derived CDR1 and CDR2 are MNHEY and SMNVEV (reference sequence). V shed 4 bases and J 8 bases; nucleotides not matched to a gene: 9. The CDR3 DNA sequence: TGTGCCAGCAGTTCCGGACAGGGCCAAAGCGGCTACACCTTC. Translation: CASSSGQGQSGYTF.

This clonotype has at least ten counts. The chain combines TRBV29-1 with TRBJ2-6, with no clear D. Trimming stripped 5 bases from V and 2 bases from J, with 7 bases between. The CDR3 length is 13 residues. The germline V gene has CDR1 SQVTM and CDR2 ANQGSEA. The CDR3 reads CSVHLPGANVLTF. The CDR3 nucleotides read TGCAGCGTTCACCTTCCTGGGGCCAACGTCCTGACTTTC.

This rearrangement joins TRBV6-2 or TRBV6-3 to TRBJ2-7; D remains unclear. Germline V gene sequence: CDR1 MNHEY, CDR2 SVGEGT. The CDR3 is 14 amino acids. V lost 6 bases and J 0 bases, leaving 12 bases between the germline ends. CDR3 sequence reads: CASRSPGHSYEQYV. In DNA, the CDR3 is TGTGCCAGCAGATCGCCAGGTCACTCCTACGAGCAGTACGTC.